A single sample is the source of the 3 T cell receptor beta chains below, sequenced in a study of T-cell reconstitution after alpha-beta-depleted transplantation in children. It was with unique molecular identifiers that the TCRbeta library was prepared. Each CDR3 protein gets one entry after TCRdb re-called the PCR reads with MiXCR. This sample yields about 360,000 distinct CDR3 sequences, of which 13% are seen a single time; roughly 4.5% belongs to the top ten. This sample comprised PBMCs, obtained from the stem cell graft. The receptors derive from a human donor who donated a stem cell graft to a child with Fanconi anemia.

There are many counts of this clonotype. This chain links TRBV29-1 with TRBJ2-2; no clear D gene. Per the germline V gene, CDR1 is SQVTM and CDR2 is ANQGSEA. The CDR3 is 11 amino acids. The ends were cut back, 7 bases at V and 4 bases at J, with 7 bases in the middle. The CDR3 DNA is TGCAGCGCCTCAGGCACCGGGGAGCTGTTTTTT. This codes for CSASGTGELFF.

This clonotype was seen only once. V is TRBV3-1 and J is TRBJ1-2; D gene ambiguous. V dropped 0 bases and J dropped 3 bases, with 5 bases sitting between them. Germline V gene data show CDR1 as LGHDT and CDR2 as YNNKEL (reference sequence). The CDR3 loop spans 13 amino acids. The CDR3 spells CASSQEDYYGYTF. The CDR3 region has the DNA TGTGCCAGCAGCCAAGAGGATTACTATGGCTACACCTTC.

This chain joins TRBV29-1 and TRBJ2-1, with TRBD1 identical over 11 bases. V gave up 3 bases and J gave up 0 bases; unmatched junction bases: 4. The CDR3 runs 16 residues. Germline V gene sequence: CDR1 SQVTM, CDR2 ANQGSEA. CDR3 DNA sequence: TGCAGCGTTGAGGCGGGGACAGGGGGCTCCTACAATGAGCAGTTCTTC. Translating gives CSVEAGTGGSYNEQFF.